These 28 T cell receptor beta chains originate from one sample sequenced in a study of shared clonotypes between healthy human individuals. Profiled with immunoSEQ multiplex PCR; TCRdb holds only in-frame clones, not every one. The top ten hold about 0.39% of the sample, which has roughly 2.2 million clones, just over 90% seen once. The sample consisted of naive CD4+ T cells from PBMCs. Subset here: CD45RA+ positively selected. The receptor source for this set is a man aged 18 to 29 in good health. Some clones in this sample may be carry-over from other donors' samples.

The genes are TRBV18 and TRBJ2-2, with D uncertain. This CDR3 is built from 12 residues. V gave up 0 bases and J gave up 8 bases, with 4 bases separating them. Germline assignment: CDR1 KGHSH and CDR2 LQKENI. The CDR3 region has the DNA TGTGCCAGCTCACCACCGATAGGGGAGCTGTTTTTT. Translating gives CASSPPIGELFF.

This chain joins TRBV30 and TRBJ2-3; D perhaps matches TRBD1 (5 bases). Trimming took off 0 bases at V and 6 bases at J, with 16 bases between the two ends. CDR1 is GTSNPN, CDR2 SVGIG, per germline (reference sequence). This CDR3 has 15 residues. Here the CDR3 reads CAWSVGWGGEDTQYF. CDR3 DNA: TGTGCCTGGAGTGTAGGGTGGGGCGGAGAGGATACGCAGTATTTT.

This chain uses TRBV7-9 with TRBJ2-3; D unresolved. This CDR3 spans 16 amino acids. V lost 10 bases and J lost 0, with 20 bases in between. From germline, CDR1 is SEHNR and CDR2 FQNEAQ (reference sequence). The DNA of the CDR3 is TGTGCCATCCCGACCTCCCCCCTTTCCAGCACAGATACGCAGTATTTT. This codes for CAIPTSPLSSTDTQYF.

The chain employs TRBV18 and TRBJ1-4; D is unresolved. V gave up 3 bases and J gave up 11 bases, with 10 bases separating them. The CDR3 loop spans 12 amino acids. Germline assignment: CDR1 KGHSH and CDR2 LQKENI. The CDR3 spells CASSPTPWKLFF. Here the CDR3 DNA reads TGTGCCAGCTCACCCACCCCTTGGAAACTGTTTTTT.

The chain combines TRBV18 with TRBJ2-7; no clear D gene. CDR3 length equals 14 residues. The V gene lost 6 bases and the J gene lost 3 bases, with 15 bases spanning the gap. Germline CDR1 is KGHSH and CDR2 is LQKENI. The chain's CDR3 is CASSTTGSNYEQYF. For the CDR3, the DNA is TGTGCCAGCTCGACCACCGGGTCGAACTACGAGCAGTACTTC.

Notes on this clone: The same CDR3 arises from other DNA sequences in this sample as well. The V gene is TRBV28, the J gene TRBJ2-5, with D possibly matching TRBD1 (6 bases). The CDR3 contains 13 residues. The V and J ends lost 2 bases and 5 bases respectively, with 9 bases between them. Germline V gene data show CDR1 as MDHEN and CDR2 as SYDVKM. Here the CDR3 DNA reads TGTGCCAGCAGTTTACAGGGGCGGGAGACCCAGTACTTC. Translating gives CASSLQGRETQYF.

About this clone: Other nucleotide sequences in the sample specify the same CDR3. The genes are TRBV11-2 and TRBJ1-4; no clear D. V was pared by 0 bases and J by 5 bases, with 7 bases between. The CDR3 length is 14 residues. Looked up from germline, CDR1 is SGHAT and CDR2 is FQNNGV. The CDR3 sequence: CASSLDGGNEKLFF. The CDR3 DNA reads TGTGCCAGCAGCTTAGATGGCGGGAATGAAAAACTGTTTTTT.

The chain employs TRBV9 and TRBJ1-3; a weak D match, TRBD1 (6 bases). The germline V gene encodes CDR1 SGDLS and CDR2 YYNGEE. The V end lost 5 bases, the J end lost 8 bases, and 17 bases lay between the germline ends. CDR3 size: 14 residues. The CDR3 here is CASSESGRQDTIYF. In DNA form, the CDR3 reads TGTGCCAGCAGTGAATCGGGCCGACAGGACACCATATATTTT.

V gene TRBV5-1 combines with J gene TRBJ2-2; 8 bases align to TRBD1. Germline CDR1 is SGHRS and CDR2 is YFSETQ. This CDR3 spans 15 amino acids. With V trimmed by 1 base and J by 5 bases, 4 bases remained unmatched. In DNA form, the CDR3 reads TGCGCCAGCAGCTTGAGGACAGGGAAGACCGGGGAGCTGTTTTTT. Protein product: CASSLRTGKTGELFF.

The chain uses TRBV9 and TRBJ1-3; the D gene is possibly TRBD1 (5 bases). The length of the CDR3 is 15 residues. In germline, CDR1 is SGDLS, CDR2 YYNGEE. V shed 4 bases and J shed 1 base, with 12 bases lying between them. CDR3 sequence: CASSPEGRSGNTIYF. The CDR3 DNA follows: TGTGCCAGCAGCCCCGAGGGACGGTCTGGAAACACCATATATTTT.

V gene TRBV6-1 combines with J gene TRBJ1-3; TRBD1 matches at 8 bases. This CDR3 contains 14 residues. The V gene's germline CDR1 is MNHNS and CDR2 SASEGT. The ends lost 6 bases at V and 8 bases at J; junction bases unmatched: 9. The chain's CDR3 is CASRPGGNVYTIYF. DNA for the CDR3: TGTGCCAGCAGACCAGGGGGCAATGTCTACACCATATATTTT.

CDR3 amino acids: CASSSRDSETQYF. The CDR3, as DNA: TGCGCCAGCAGCTCGAGGGACAGCGAGACCCAGTACTTC. The genes are TRBV5-1 and TRBJ2-5; 7 nucleotides match TRBD1. The germline V gene encodes CDR1 SGHRS and CDR2 YFSETQ. V dropped 3 bases and J dropped 5; count of bases not matched to a gene: 4. The CDR3 length is 13 residues.

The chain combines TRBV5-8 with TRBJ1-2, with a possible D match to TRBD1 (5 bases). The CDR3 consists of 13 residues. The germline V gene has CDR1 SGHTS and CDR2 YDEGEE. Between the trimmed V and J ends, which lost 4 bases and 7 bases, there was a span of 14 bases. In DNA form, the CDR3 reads TGTGCCAGCAGCGGGACCGTTGCAGGTGGCTACACCTTC. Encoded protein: CASSGTVAGGYTF.

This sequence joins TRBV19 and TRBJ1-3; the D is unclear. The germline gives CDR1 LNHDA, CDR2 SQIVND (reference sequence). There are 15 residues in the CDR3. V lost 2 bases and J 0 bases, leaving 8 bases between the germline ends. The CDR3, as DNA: TGTGCCAGTAGTATAACACGCAGCTCTGGAAACACCATATATTTT. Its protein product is CASSITRSSGNTIYF.

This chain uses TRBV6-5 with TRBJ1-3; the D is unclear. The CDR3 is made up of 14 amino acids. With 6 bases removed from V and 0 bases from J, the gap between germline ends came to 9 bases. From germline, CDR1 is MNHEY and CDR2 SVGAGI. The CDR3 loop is CASSRRLSGNTIYF. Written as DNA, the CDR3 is TGTGCCAGCAGCCGACGGCTCTCTGGAAACACCATATATTTT.

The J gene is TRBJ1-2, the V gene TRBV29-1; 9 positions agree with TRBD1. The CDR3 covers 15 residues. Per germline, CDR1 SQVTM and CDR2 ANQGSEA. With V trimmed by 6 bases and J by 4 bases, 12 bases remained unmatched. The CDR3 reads CSVETGGRGAYGYTF. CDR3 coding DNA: TGCAGCGTCGAAACAGGGGGCCGAGGGGCCTATGGCTACACCTTC.

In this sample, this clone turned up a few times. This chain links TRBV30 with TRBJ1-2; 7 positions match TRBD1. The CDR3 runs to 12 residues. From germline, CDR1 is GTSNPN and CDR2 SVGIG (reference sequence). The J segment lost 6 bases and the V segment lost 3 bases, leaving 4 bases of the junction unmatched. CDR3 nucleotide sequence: TGTGCCTGGAGCGGTACAGGGGATGGCTACACCTTC. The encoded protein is CAWSGTGDGYTF.

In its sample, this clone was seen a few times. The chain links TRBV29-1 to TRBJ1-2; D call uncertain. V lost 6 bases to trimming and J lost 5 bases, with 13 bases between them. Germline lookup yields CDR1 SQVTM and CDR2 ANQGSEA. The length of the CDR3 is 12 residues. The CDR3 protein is CSVGTSRYGYTF. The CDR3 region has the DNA TGCAGCGTCGGAACCAGTCGATATGGCTACACCTTC.

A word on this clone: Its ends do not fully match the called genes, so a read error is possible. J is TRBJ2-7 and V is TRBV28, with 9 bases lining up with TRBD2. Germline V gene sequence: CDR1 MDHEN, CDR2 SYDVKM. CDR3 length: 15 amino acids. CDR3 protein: CASTQPGTSSHEQYF. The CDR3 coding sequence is TGTGCCAGCACTCAGCCCGGGACTAGCTCCCACGAGCAGTACTTC.

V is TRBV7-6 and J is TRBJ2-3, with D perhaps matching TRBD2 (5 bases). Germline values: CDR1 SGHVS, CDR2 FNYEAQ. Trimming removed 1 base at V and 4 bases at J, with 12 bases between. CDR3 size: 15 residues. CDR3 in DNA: TGTGCCAGCAGCTTAGTCATGGGGAGTGCAGATACGCAGTATTTT. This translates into CASSLVMGSADTQYF.

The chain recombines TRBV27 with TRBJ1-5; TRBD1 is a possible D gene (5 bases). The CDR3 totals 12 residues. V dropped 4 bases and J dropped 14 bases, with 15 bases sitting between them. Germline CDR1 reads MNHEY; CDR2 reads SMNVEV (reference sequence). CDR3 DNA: TGTGCCAGCAGTTCCTTCACAGGTTCCAAGCATTTT. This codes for CASSSFTGSKHF.

DNA for the CDR3: TGTGCCAGCAGGCCGGGACTAGCGGGAGCCAAAAACATTCAGTACTTC. Protein sequence: CASRPGLAGAKNIQYF. The chain has TRBV28 and TRBJ2-4; 12 positions match TRBD2. Germline V lookup: CDR1 MDHEN, CDR2 SYDVKM. The CDR3 is 16 residues long. Losses at the gene ends were 6 bases for V and 0 bases for J; bases not matched to a gene: 3.

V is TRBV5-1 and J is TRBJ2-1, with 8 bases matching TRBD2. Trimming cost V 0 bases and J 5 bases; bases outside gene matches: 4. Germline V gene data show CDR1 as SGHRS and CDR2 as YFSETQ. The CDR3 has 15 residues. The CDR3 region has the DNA TGCGCCAGCAGCTTGGAATTAGCGGGGCACAATGAGCAGTTCTTC. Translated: CASSLELAGHNEQFF.

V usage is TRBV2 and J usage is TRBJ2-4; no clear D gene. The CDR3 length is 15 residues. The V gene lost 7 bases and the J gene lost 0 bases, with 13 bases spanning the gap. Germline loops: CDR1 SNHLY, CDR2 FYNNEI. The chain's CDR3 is CASTRETRAKNIQYF. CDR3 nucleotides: TGTGCCAGCACTCGAGAGACGCGAGCCAAAAACATTCAGTACTTC.

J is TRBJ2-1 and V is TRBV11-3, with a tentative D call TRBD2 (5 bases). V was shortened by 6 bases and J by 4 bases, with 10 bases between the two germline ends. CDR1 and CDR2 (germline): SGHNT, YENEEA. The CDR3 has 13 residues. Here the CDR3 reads CASSGGQYNEQFF. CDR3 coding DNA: TGTGCCAGCAGTGGAGGCCAATACAATGAGCAGTTCTTC. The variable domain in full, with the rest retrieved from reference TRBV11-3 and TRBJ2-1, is EAGVVQSPRYKIIEKKQPVAFWCNPISGHNTLYWYLQNLGQGPELLIRYENEEAVDDSQLPKDRFSAERLKGVDSTLKIQPAELGDSAVYLCASSGGQYNEQFFGPGTRLTVL.

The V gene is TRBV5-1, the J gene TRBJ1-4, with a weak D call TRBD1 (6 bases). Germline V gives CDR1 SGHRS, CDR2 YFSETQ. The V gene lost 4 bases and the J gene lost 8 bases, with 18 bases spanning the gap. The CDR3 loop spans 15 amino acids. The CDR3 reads CASSPGPQGWEKLFF. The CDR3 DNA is TGCGCCAGCAGCCCCGGCCCACAGGGTTGGGAAAAACTGTTTTTT.

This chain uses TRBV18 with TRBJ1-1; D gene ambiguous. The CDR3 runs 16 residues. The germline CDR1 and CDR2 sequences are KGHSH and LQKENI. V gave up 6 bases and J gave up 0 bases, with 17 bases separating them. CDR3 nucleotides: TGTGCCAGCTCCCCGAACCTACCTGACATGAACACTGAAGCTTTCTTT. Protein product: CASSPNLPDMNTEAFF.

CDR3 DNA sequence: TGTGCAAGTCGCTTACATAGCGCCTGCTACGAGCAGTACTTC. Encoded protein: CASRLHSACYEQYF. The chain uses TRBV12-2 and TRBJ2-7; no DNA check was done on the table's D call, TRBD2. TRBV12-2 is flagged as a pseudogene. The CDR3 sequence is 14 residues long.